This T cell receptor beta chain was retrieved from a study of T cells in Graves' hyperthyroidism and ophthalmopathy. RNA transcripts provided the source from which TCR beta CDR3 regions were amplified. The TCR CDR3 first-round RT-PCR relied on the HTBI primer set. MiXCR was run by TCRdb on the multiplex PCR reads, yielding one entry per CDR3 protein. There are hundreds of thousands of distinct CDR3 sequences in the sample; over 35% occur only once, and over 8% lies in the top ten. Germline assignment: CDR1 SGHTA and CDR2 FQGNSA. J was trimmed by 5 bases and V by 6 bases; bases with no gene match: 13. The CDR3 consists of 17 residues. Study-wide points: Most thyroid-expanded clonotypes above 0.001 were also found in blood.

Ten or more counts support this clonotype. The antigen is unknown. Sequencing used blood. The sequence came from a man younger than 35 with Graves' hyperthyroidism. The gene calls are TRBV7-2 and TRBJ2-2, with 9 bases fitting TRBD1. CDR3 DNA: TGTGCCAGCAGTCAAGGACAGGGGCTGCAGGGGACCGGGGAGCTGTTTTTT. Translating it yields CASSQGQGLQGTGELFF. The full variable domain, with the rest looked up from reference TRBV7-2 and TRBJ2-2, is GAGVSQSPSNKVTEKGKDVELRCDPISGHTALYWYRQSLGQGLEFLIYFQGNSAPDKSGLPSDRFSAERTGGSVSTLTIQRTQQEDSAVYLCASSQGQGLQGTGELFFGEGSRLTVL.